These T cell receptor beta chains were read from a single sample in a study of PD-L1 blockade in urothelial cancer. The repertoire was sequenced with immunoSEQ multiplex PCR; TCRdb's copy has only in-frame clones and lacks some. The sample holds tens of thousands of clones, 70% to 80% seen once. The sequencing here drew on PBMCs, taken around atezolizumab (anti-PD-L1) treatment. The receptor source for this set is a man aged 65-85 years with urothelial cancer. Both conserved end residues are part of each CDR3. The D gene is left open where the match is weak. Size is stated for part of the rows, as once, few or many counts, or as a class when the clone is expanded.

j_call: TRBJ2-1; v_call: TRBV5-1; d_call: -; clone_size: -; cdr3_aa: CASSLTGPRNEQFF; cdr3_nt: TGCGCCAGCAGCTTGACAGGGCCCCGCAATGAGCAGTTCTTC
j_call: TRBJ2-7; v_call: TRBV5-5; d_call: -; clone_size: -; cdr3_aa: CASTPVSVSYEQYF; cdr3_nt: TGTGCCAGCACCCCCGTGAGCGTCAGCTACGAGCAGTACTTC
j_call: TRBJ1-5; v_call: TRBV28; d_call: -; clone_size: -; cdr3_aa: CASSPIDRTDQPQHF; cdr3_nt: TGTGCCAGCAGTCCTATTGACAGAACTGATCAGCCCCAGCATTTT
j_call: TRBJ2-7; v_call: TRBV11-2; d_call: TRBD2; clone_size: -; cdr3_aa: CASSLVTSGPHYEQYF; cdr3_nt: TGTGCCAGCAGCTTAGTGACTAGCGGGCCCCACTACGAGCAGTACTTC
j_call: TRBJ2-7; v_call: TRBV28; d_call: TRBD2; clone_size: -; cdr3_aa: CASSLTSGSPSYEQYF; cdr3_nt: TGTGCCAGCAGTTTAACTAGCGGGAGTCCCTCCTACGAGCAGTACTTC
j_call: TRBJ2-1; v_call: TRBV12-2; d_call: -; clone_size: -; cdr3_aa: CASRLARGQLHNEQFF; cdr3_nt: TGTGCAAGTCGCTTAGCGAGGGGACAGCTGCACAATGAGCAGTTCTTC
j_call: TRBJ2-5; v_call: TRBV7-8; d_call: -; clone_size: -; cdr3_aa: CASSLYTAQETQYF; cdr3_nt: TGTGCCAGCAGCTTATACACAGCCCAAGAGACCCAGTACTTC
j_call: TRBJ2-1; v_call: TRBV6-1; d_call: -; clone_size: few; cdr3_aa: CASSEAGETRQFF; cdr3_nt: TGTGCCAGCAGTGAAGCAGGCGAGACAAGGCAGTTCTTC
j_call: TRBJ2-1; v_call: TRBV7-2; d_call: TRBD1; clone_size: -; cdr3_aa: CASSQFVTGGINEQFF; cdr3_nt: TGTGCCAGCAGCCAGTTTGTGACAGGGGGTATCAATGAGCAGTTCTTC
j_call: TRBJ2-7; v_call: TRBV11-3; d_call: -; clone_size: -; cdr3_aa: CASSTRDKPYEQYF; cdr3_nt: TGTGCCAGCAGCACCCGGGACAAGCCCTACGAGCAGTACTTC
j_call: TRBJ2-7; v_call: TRBV6-5; d_call: TRBD1; clone_size: -; cdr3_aa: CASSYYSGTGGTEQYF; cdr3_nt: TGTGCCAGCAGTTACTACTCCGGGACAGGGGGCACCGAGCAGTACTTC
j_call: TRBJ2-3; v_call: TRBV4-1; d_call: -; clone_size: -; cdr3_aa: CASSQDFAGARGLDTQYF; cdr3_nt: TGCGCCAGCAGCCAAGATTTTGCGGGGGCCAGGGGACTCGATACGCAGTATTTT
j_call: TRBJ2-5; v_call: TRBV7-9; d_call: TRBD2; clone_size: -; cdr3_aa: CASSSGLAGVQETQYF; cdr3_nt: TGTGCCAGCAGCTCCGGACTAGCGGGGGTACAAGAGACCCAGTACTTC
j_call: TRBJ2-1; v_call: TRBV28; d_call: TRBD1; clone_size: -; cdr3_aa: CASSSDRGWNEQFF; cdr3_nt: TGTGCCAGCAGTTCCGACAGGGGGTGGAATGAGCAGTTCTTC
j_call: TRBJ2-7; v_call: TRBV10-3; d_call: TRBD1; clone_size: -; cdr3_aa: CAIRTGAQARNEQYF; cdr3_nt: TGTGCCATCAGGACAGGGGCGCAGGCGAGGAACGAGCAGTACTTC
j_call: TRBJ2-1; v_call: TRBV10-3; d_call: TRBD2; clone_size: -; cdr3_aa: CAISESTSGYYNEQFF; cdr3_nt: TGTGCCATCAGTGAGTCGACTAGCGGGTATTACAATGAGCAGTTCTTC
j_call: TRBJ1-1; v_call: TRBV19; d_call: -; clone_size: -; cdr3_aa: CASSQQMVTEAFF; cdr3_nt: TGTGCCAGTAGTCAACAGATGGTTACTGAAGCTTTCTTT
j_call: TRBJ2-7; v_call: TRBV11-3; d_call: -; clone_size: -; cdr3_aa: CASSLEARFPSYEQYF; cdr3_nt: TGTGCCAGCAGCTTAGAGGCCAGGTTCCCCTCCTACGAGCAGTACTTC
j_call: TRBJ2-2; v_call: TRBV12-5; d_call: TRBD2; clone_size: -; cdr3_aa: CASGSGAGGVGELFF; cdr3_nt: TGTGCTAGTGGTTCTGGGGCGGGGGGGGTCGGGGAGCTGTTTTTT
j_call: TRBJ2-7; v_call: TRBV11-2; d_call: -; clone_size: once; cdr3_aa: CASSLGLRYEQYF; cdr3_nt: TGTGCCAGCAGCTTAGGTCTACGGTACGAGCAGTACTTC
j_call: TRBJ2-7; v_call: TRBV5-1; d_call: -; clone_size: once; cdr3_aa: CASSLYPDSYEQYF; cdr3_nt: TGCGCCAGCAGCTTGTACCCAGACTCCTACGAGCAGTACTTC
j_call: TRBJ1-6; v_call: TRBV15; d_call: TRBD1; clone_size: once; cdr3_aa: CATTGARSYNSPLHF; cdr3_nt: TGTGCCACAACAGGGGCCCGCTCCTATAATTCACCCCTCCACTTT
j_call: TRBJ1-3; v_call: TRBV11-1; d_call: -; clone_size: -; cdr3_aa: CASSLVASSGNTIYF; cdr3_nt: TGTGCCAGCAGCTTGGTGGCCTCCTCTGGAAACACCATATATTTT
j_call: TRBJ2-7; v_call: TRBV6-6; d_call: TRBD1; clone_size: -; cdr3_aa: CASSSGQGSSYEQYF; cdr3_nt: TGTGCCAGCAGTTCGGGACAGGGGAGCTCCTACGAGCAGTACTTC
j_call: TRBJ2-1; v_call: TRBV29-1; d_call: -; clone_size: -; cdr3_aa: CSASTGITSYNEQFF; cdr3_nt: TGCAGCGCTTCGACTGGAATAACCTCCTACAATGAGCAGTTCTTC
j_call: TRBJ1-1; v_call: TRBV28; d_call: -; clone_size: -; cdr3_aa: CASSPIDRWNTEAFF; cdr3_nt: TGTGCCAGCAGTCCTATTGACAGATGGAACACTGAAGCTTTCTTT
j_call: TRBJ2-3; v_call: TRBV10-3; d_call: -; clone_size: -; cdr3_aa: CAISESGDTQYF; cdr3_nt: TGTGCCATCAGTGAGAGCGGGGATACGCAGTATTTT
j_call: TRBJ1-1; v_call: TRBV9; d_call: -; clone_size: -; cdr3_aa: CASSPRSNTEAFF; cdr3_nt: TGTGCCAGCAGCCCCAGATCCAACACTGAAGCTTTCTTT
j_call: TRBJ2-7; v_call: TRBV25-1; d_call: TRBD1; clone_size: -; cdr3_aa: CASSWTGDEQYF; cdr3_nt: TGTGCCAGCAGCTGGACAGGGGACGAGCAGTACTTC
j_call: TRBJ2-7; v_call: TRBV4-1; d_call: -; clone_size: -; cdr3_aa: CASSQEGRDNTYEQYF; cdr3_nt: TGCGCCAGCAGCCAAGAAGGCCGGGACAACACCTACGAGCAGTACTTC
j_call: TRBJ1-1; v_call: TRBV27; d_call: TRBD1; clone_size: -; cdr3_aa: CASSLGTAVNTEAFF; cdr3_nt: TGTGCCAGCAGTTTGGGGACAGCTGTGAACACTGAAGCTTTCTTT
j_call: TRBJ1-2; v_call: TRBV9; d_call: TRBD1; clone_size: few; cdr3_aa: CASSAGQGAADGYTF; cdr3_nt: TGTGCCAGCAGCGCGGGACAGGGGGCGGCGGATGGCTACACCTTC
j_call: TRBJ2-1; v_call: TRBV11-3; d_call: -; clone_size: few; cdr3_aa: CASSLAAGYTYNEQFF; cdr3_nt: TGTGCCAGCAGCTTAGCGGCAGGGTACACCTACAATGAGCAGTTCTTC
j_call: TRBJ2-1; v_call: TRBV11-2; d_call: -; clone_size: -; cdr3_aa: CASSFDRSTYNEQFF; cdr3_nt: TGTGCCAGCAGCTTCGACAGATCGACCTACAATGAGCAGTTCTTC
j_call: TRBJ1-2; v_call: TRBV7-8; d_call: TRBD1; clone_size: -; cdr3_aa: CASSLEHEGAGYGYTF; cdr3_nt: TGTGCCAGCAGCTTAGAACATGAGGGGGCCGGCTATGGCTACACCTTC
j_call: TRBJ2-3; v_call: TRBV14; d_call: -; clone_size: few; cdr3_aa: CASSQDFSRGTDTQYF; cdr3_nt: TGTGCCAGCAGCCAAGATTTCAGCCGAGGAACAGATACGCAGTATTTT
j_call: TRBJ2-1; v_call: TRBV7-3; d_call: -; clone_size: -; cdr3_aa: CASSLRGPYNEQFF; cdr3_nt: TGTGCCAGCAGCTTAAGGGGGCCCTACAATGAGCAGTTCTTC
j_call: TRBJ1-1; v_call: TRBV6-5; d_call: TRBD1; clone_size: -; cdr3_aa: CASRGGHLNTEAFF; cdr3_nt: TGTGCCAGCAGAGGGGGCCATTTGAACACTGAAGCTTTCTTT